These 2 T cell receptor beta chains originate from one sample sequenced in a study of cytomegalovirus exposure and HLA in healthy donors. Primers included in the PCR were 60 Vbeta and 13 Jbeta primers. Assay: immunoSEQ multiplex PCR; the TCRdb copy retains only in-frame clones and omits some. This sample has some 130,000 clones, with approximately 60% found just once. Source material: PBMCs. The receptors originated from a human donor in good health.

This clone has more than one count but fewer than ten. The gene calls are TRBV7-2 and TRBJ1-2, with 9 bases matching TRBD1. The J segment lost 5 bases and the V segment lost 5 bases, leaving 3 bases of the junction unmatched. Germline CDR1 and CDR2: SGHTA and FQGNSA. The CDR3 is 13 amino acids. CDR3 sequence reads: CASSPGQGYGYTF. CDR3 DNA: TGTGCCAGCAGCCCCGGACAGGGGTATGGCTACACCTTC.

CDR3 sequence (DNA): TGCAGCGTGAGGACAGGGGGGGCAGATACGCAGTATTTT. As protein: CSVRTGGADTQYF. This chain links TRBV29-1 with TRBJ2-3; 10 nucleotides match TRBD1. Germline lookup yields CDR1 SQVTM and CDR2 ANQGSEA. This CDR3 is 13 amino acids long. J lost 4 bases, V lost 6 bases, and 4 bases had no gene match.